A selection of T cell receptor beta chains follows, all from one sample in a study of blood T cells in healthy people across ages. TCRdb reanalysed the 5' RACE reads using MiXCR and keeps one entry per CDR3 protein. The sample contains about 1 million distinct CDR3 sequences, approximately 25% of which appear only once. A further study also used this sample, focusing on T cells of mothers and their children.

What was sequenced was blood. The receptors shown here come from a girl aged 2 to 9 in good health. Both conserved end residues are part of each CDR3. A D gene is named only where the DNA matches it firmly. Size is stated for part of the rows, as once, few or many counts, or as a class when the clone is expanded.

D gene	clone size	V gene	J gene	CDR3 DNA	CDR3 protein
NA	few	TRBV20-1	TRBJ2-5	TGCAGTGCCGACAGGTCCAACAACGGGGAGACCCAGTACTTC	CSADRSNNGETQYF
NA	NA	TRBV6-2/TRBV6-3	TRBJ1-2	TGTGCCAGCACACCCAACAGGGATGGCTACACCTTC	CASTPNRDGYTF
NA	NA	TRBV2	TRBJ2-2	TGTGCCAGCACCCTGGAGGTGGCCGGCGCCGGGGAGCTGTTTTTT	CASTLEVAGAGELFF
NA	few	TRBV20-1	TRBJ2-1	TGCAGTGCTAGAGATCCCAACGGGCCCAGCTCCTACAATGAGCAGTTCTTC	CSARDPNGPSSYNEQFF
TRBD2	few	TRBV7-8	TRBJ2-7	TGTGCCAGCACCCTAGGGAGGACTAGCGACTACGAGCAGTACTTC	CASTLGRTSDYEQYF
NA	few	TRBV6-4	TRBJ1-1	TGTGCCAGCAGTGTTTTTGGGAACACTGAAGCTTTCTTT	CASSVFGNTEAFF
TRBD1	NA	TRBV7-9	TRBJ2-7	TGTGCCAGCAGCCTATCCGGGACAGTTAACGAGCAGTACTTC	CASSLSGTVNEQYF
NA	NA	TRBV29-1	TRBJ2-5	TGCAGCGTTGTCGGAGAGGGGACCCAGTACTTC	CSVVGEGTQYF
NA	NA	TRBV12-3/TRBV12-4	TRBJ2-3	TGTGCCAGCAGTCCTCCGGGACCTTATACGCAGTATTTT	CASSPPGPYTQYF
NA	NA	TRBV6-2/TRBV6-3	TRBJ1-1	TGTGCCAGCAGAAGGGACTCCTACACTGAAGCTTTCTTT	CASRRDSYTEAFF
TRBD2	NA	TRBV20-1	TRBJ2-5	TGCAGTGCTAGAGACGCCGGGACTAGTCGAGAGACCCAGTACTTC	CSARDAGTSRETQYF
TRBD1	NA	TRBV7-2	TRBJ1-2	TGTGCCAGCAGCCCTACAGGGGGTGACTATGGCTACACCTTC	CASSPTGGDYGYTF
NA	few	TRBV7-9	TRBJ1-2	TGTGCCAGCTTGGGGGAAGCCTACTATGGCTACACCTTC	CASLGEAYYGYTF
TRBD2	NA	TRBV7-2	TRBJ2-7	TGTGCCAGCAGCTTAAGACTAGCGGGGGGGAGAAAGCAGTACTTC	CASSLRLAGGRKQYF
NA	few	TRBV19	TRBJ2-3	TGTGCCAGTAGCCCAGGGGGGGAAGGCACAGATGCGCAGTATTTT	CASSPGGEGTDAQYF
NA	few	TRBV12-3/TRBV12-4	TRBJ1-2	TGTGCCAGCAGTTTCGGAGGTAATGGCTACACCTTC	CASSFGGNGYTF
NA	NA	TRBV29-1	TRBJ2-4	TGCAGCGTTGTCTTCCAGGGAGACATTCAGTACTTC	CSVVFQGDIQYF
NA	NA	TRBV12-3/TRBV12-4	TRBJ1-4	TGTGCCAGCAGTCCCCTTGGAGCAGGGTGGATTGAAAAACTGTTTTTT	CASSPLGAGWIEKLFF
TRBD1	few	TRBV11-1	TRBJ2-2	TGTGCCAGCAGTCAATACAGGGGCACCGGGGAGCTGTTTTTT	CASSQYRGTGELFF
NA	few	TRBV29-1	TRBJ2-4	TGCAGCGGTGGGGGGGGCGTGGGAAACATTCAGTACTTC	CSGGGGVGNIQYF
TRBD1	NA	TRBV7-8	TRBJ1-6	TGTGCCAGCAGTTCCCCGGACAGGGTGAGGGCCAATTCACCCCTCCACTTT	CASSSPDRVRANSPLHF
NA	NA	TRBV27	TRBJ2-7	TGTGCCAGCAGTTTATCGGGGCCCCAGAAACAGCAGTACTTC	CASSLSGPQKQQYF
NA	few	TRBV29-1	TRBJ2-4	TGCAGCGTTGGCCGGGGGACCAAAAACATTCAGTACTTC	CSVGRGTKNIQYF
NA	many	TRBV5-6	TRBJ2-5	TGTGCCAGCAGATGGGACTCCGAAGAGACCCAGTACTTC	CASRWDSEETQYF
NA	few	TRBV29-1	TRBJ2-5	TGCAGCGCCAAAGGACTGTACCAAGAGACCCAGTACTTC	CSAKGLYQETQYF
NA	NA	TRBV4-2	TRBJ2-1	TGTGCCAGCAGCCAGCCTACAGGGCTAGCATCCCAGCGTGAGCAGTTCTTC	CASSQPTGLASQREQFF